The 32 T cell receptor beta chains given below trace back to one sample, sequenced in a study of T cells after posttransplantation cyclophosphamide. A marrow graft followed busulfan-fludarabine conditioning, with cyclophosphamide on days +3 and +4. The repertoire was sequenced with immunoSEQ multiplex PCR; TCRdb's copy has only in-frame clones and lacks some. Sampling found about 5,400 clones, none seen once. Sequencing used PBMCs, obtained after allogeneic stem cell transplant with posttransplant cyclophosphamide. Receptors were obtained from a female patient in her 30s who received an allogeneic stem cell transplant from an unrelated donor, was CMV-positive, and had acute and chronic GVHD. Some of these T cells may belong to the graft donor.

This clone was seen at least ten times. J is TRBJ1-1 and V is TRBV25-1, with a possible D match to TRBD1 (5 bases). Germline V gene sequence: CDR1 MGHDK, CDR2 SYGVNS. V shed 5 bases and J shed 10 bases, with 11 bases lying between them. This CDR3 is 11 amino acids long. The CDR3 nucleotides are TGTGCCAGCAGTAAGGGGAGGGTAGCTTTCTTT. Protein sequence: CASSKGRVAFF.

Many counts were recorded for this clone. The gene calls are TRBV2 and TRBJ1-1; TRBD1 is a possible D gene (5 bases). In germline, CDR1 is SNHLY, CDR2 FYNNEI. V was pared by 7 bases and J by 1 base, with 10 bases between. The CDR3 is made up of 13 amino acids. CDR3 region: CASTLGQNTEAFF. CDR3 nucleotides: TGTGCCAGCACCCTCGGACAGAACACTGAAGCTTTCTTT.

This clone was counted at least ten times. This chain joins TRBV7-9 and TRBJ2-3; the match to TRBD1 covers 7 bases. V shed 5 bases, J shed 6 bases, and the junction held 11 bases outside the gene matches. In germline, CDR1 is SEHNR, CDR2 FQNEAQ (reference sequence). The CDR3 totals 15 residues. The CDR3 DNA is TGTGCCAGCAGCAAACCCGGGACAGCGATTGATACGCAGTATTTT. Residues: CASSKPGTAIDTQYF. Drawing the rest from reference TRBV7-9 and TRBJ2-3, the complete variable domain is DTGVSQNPRHKITKRGQNVTFRCDPISEHNRLYWYRQTLGQGPEFLTYFQNEAQLEKSRLLSDRFSAERPKGSFSTLEIQRTEQGDSAMYLCASSKPGTAIDTQYFGPGTRLTVL.

Many counts were recorded for this clone. The genes are TRBV29-1 and TRBJ1-1; D might be TRBD1 (5 bases). This CDR3 has 13 residues. Trimming pared 1 base from V and 4 bases from J, leaving 10 bases between. Germline V gives CDR1 SQVTM, CDR2 ANQGSEA. The CDR3 sequence is CSVEVMGGTEAFF. The CDR3 DNA sequence: TGCAGCGTTGAAGTTATGGGGGGCACTGAAGCTTTCTTT.

At least ten counts were recorded for this clone. This chain joins TRBV5-1 and TRBJ2-3, with TRBD2 identical over 13 bases. There are 18 residues in the CDR3. V was clipped by 4 bases and J by 2 bases; unmatched bases: 10. Looked up from germline, CDR1 is SGHRS and CDR2 is YFSETQ. The CDR3 is CASSVGLAGSLVTDTQYF. CDR3 DNA sequence: TGCGCCAGCAGCGTGGGACTAGCGGGGTCGCTAGTCACAGATACGCAGTATTTT.

This clone has only a few counts. V usage is TRBV7-2 and J usage is TRBJ2-5; D is possibly TRBD1 (5 bases). The J call may not be correct, given that the DNA end is closer to TRBJ2-7. Germline CDR1 SGHTA, CDR2 FQGNSA. The CDR3 is 15 residues long. The CDR3: CASSLLGDPSYEQYF. The CDR3, as DNA: TGTGCCAGCAGCTTACTAGGGGATCCTTCCTACGAGCAGTACTTC.

This clone appeared many times. The chain links TRBV12-5 to TRBJ2-5, with 9 bases fitting TRBD1. Germline CDR1 LGHNT, CDR2 FRNRAP. The V gene end was trimmed by 0 bases and the J gene end by 6 bases; junction bases not matched to a gene: 8. This CDR3 has 16 amino acids. CDR3 bases: TGTGCTAGTGGTTTGGTACTCGGGACAGGGACAAAGACCCAGTACTTC. This translates into CASGLVLGTGTKTQYF.

This clone was counted at least ten times. V and J are TRBV20-1 and TRBJ2-1, with D hard to call. V lost 5 bases, J lost 9 bases, and 11 bases lay in between. In germline, CDR1 is DFQATT, CDR2 SNEGSKA (reference sequence). This CDR3 has 11 residues. The CDR3 region is CSAPKYGEQFF. CDR3 DNA: TGCAGTGCTCCAAAGTACGGTGAGCAGTTCTTC.

At least ten counts were recorded for this clone. The chain uses TRBV7-9 and TRBJ2-1; possibly TRBD2 for D (5 bases). Trimming stripped 4 bases from V and 0 bases from J, with 13 bases between. The V gene's germline CDR1 is SEHNR and CDR2 FQNEAQ (reference sequence). The length of the CDR3 is 16 residues. The CDR3 reads CASSSTTGSSYNEQFF. DNA of the CDR3: TGTGCCAGCAGCTCCACGACTGGGAGCTCCTACAATGAGCAGTTCTTC.

In this sample, this clone turned up many times. The rearrangement uses TRBV14 and TRBJ2-3, with D possibly TRBD2 on 5 matching bases. Germline V lookup: CDR1 SGHDN, CDR2 FVKESK. CDR3 size: 15 residues. V was trimmed by 4 bases and J by 4 bases, leaving 15 bases between them. This chain's CDR3 is CASSPGLRSADTQYF. For the CDR3, the DNA is TGTGCCAGCAGCCCCGGACTCCGGTCGGCAGATACGCAGTATTTT.

In its sample, this clone was seen many times. V gene TRBV27 combines with J gene TRBJ2-3; D might be TRBD2 (6 bases). Germline-derived CDR1 and CDR2 are MNHEY and SMNVEV (reference sequence). V was shortened by 5 bases and J by 2 bases, with 14 bases between the two germline ends. This CDR3 comprises 15 residues. Here the CDR3 reads CASSVGSGYTDTQYF. CDR3 coding DNA: TGTGCCAGCAGTGTTGGAAGCGGGTACACAGATACGCAGTATTTT.

This clone is medium-sized by share. Other DNA sequences in the sample encode the same CDR3. The rearrangement joins TRBV19 to TRBJ1-5; 7 bases match TRBD1. The CDR3 contains 14 residues. Germline loops: CDR1 LNHDA, CDR2 SQIVND (reference sequence). V was clipped by 5 bases and J by 4 bases; unmatched bases: 5. The CDR3 loop reads CASSPGQKNQPQHF. As DNA, the CDR3 is TGTGCCAGTAGTCCGGGACAGAAGAATCAGCCCCAGCATTTT. Supplemented by reference TRBV19 and TRBJ1-5, the full variable domain reads DGGITQSPKYLFRKEGQNVTLSCEQNLNHDAMYWYRQDPGQGLRLIYYSQIVNDFQKGDIAEGYSVSREKKESFPLTVTSAQKNPTAFYLCASSPGQKNQPQHFGDGTRLSIL.

In its sample, this clone was seen many times. The CDR3 DNA follows: TGCAGCGTTGAAGAGGGGGGGGGCGACGAGCAGTACTTC. This gives the protein CSVEEGGGDEQYF. The chain carries TRBV29-1 and TRBJ2-7, with D possibly TRBD2 on 7 matching bases. V gave up 0 bases and J gave up 5 bases, with 11 bases separating them. The CDR3 extends over 13 amino acids. Per germline, CDR1 SQVTM and CDR2 ANQGSEA.

There are many counts of this clone. For the CDR3, the DNA is TGTGCCAGCAGCCGGACTTATTCCTACGAGCAGTACTTC. It translates to CASSRTYSYEQYF. The genes are TRBV5-8 and TRBJ2-7, with D possibly TRBD2 on 5 matching bases. The length of the CDR3 is 13 residues. Per the germline V gene, CDR1 is SGHTS and CDR2 is YDEGEE. Deletions cut 4 bases from V and 1 base from J, with 9 bases between.

Many counts were recorded for this clone. The chain uses TRBV6-5 and TRBJ2-1; TRBD2 is a possible D gene (5 bases). The CDR3 extends over 15 amino acids. The V gene lost 0 bases and the J gene lost 0 bases, with 6 bases spanning the gap. In germline, CDR1 is MNHEY, CDR2 SVGAGI. For the CDR3, the DNA is TGTGCCAGCAGTTACTCAGGGAGCTCCTACAATGAGCAGTTCTTC. Translated: CASSYSGSSYNEQFF.

This clone was picked up many times. V gene TRBV5-1 combines with J gene TRBJ2-5; 8 bases align to TRBD1. This CDR3 contains 15 residues. The V and J ends lost 3 bases and 5 bases, in that order; junction bases with no gene match: 9. Germline V CDR1 and CDR2: SGHRS, YFSETQ. CDR3 loop: CASSSGQGVGETQYF. As DNA, the CDR3 is TGCGCCAGCAGCTCTGGACAGGGCGTGGGGGAGACCCAGTACTTC. The entire variable domain, with the rest obtained from reference TRBV5-1 and TRBJ2-5, is as follows: KAGVTQTPRYLIKTRGQQVTLSCSPISGHRSVSWYQQTPGQGLQFLFEYFSETQRNKGNFPGRFSGRQFSNSRSEMNVSTLELGDSALYLCASSSGQGVGETQYFGPGTRLLVL.

Many counts were recorded for this clone. V gene TRBV14 combines with J gene TRBJ2-4; D possibly corresponds to TRBD2 (6 bases). CDR1 is SGHDN, CDR2 FVKESK, per germline. The CDR3 is made up of 16 amino acids. V shed 5 bases and J shed 2 bases, with 16 bases lying between them. The CDR3 loop reads CASSSGRGGTKNIQYF. In DNA form, the CDR3 reads TGTGCCAGCAGCTCTGGGCGGGGAGGAACCAAAAACATTCAGTACTTC.

This clone was picked up many times. CDR3 region: CASSQERRTAKSNEQFF. CDR3 DNA sequence: TGCGCCAGCAGCCAAGAAAGGCGAACAGCCAAAAGCAATGAGCAGTTCTTC. This chain joins TRBV4-1 and TRBJ2-1; unclear D gene. Germline assignment: CDR1 MGHRA and CDR2 YSYEKL. The CDR3 extends over 17 amino acids. Trimming left V 0 bases short and J 6 bases short, with 18 bases between.

This clone rates as medium-sized. Here the CDR3 DNA reads TGTGCCAGCAGTTGGACAGGGAGGGAGACTGAAGCTTTCTTT. This translates into CASSWTGRETEAFF. The chain employs TRBV6-1 and TRBJ1-1; 8 bases fit TRBD1. J was trimmed by 5 bases and V by 5 bases; bases with no gene match: 7. CDR3 length equals 14 residues. The germline V gene has CDR1 MNHNS and CDR2 SASEGT.

The table lists this clone with many counts. The rearrangement uses TRBV5-4 and TRBJ2-1; the match to TRBD1 covers 12 bases. Germline V lookup: CDR1 SGHNT, CDR2 YYREEE (reference sequence). The CDR3 is 15 amino acids. The V gene end was trimmed by 4 bases and the J gene end by 5 bases; junction bases not matched to a gene: 4. The CDR3 coding sequence is TGTGCCAGCAGCCCGGGACAGGGGGCCGACAATGAGCAGTTCTTC. Amino acids: CASSPGQGADNEQFF.

This clone was seen a handful of times. The gene calls are TRBV7-2 and TRBJ2-3, with D possibly matching TRBD1 (6 bases). The length of the CDR3 is 15 residues. V lost 6 bases and J 3 bases, leaving 16 bases between the germline ends. The germline V gene has CDR1 SGHTA and CDR2 FQGNSA. In DNA form, the CDR3 reads TGTGCCAGCAGTTCACGAGTCAGGGGTACAGATACGCAGTATTTT. This encodes CASSSRVRGTDTQYF. Variable domain in full (rest from reference TRBV7-2 and TRBJ2-3): GAGVSQSPSNKVTEKGKDVELRCDPISGHTALYWYRQSLGQGLEFLIYFQGNSAPDKSGLPSDRFSAERTGGSVSTLTIQRTQQEDSAVYLCASSSRVRGTDTQYFGPGTRLTVL.

This clone was observed at least ten times. The V gene is TRBV15, the J gene TRBJ1-1, with D possibly matching TRBD1 (5 bases). The germline gives CDR1 LNHNV, CDR2 YYDKDF (reference sequence). With 0 bases removed from V and 6 bases from J, the gap between germline ends came to 14 bases. The CDR3 extends over 15 amino acids. This chain's CDR3 is CATSRDRGSGAEAFF. CDR3 in DNA: TGTGCCACCAGCAGAGATAGGGGTTCTGGTGCTGAAGCTTTCTTT.

In this sample, this clone turned up many times. The chain is built from TRBV2 and TRBJ2-1, with 9 bases aligning to TRBD2. The CDR3 consists of 15 residues. Trimming at V came to 6 bases and at J to 5 bases, leaving 8 bases not matched to a gene. From germline, CDR1 is SNHLY and CDR2 FYNNEI. This CDR3 is CASSGRAGGNNEQFF. The CDR3 DNA follows: TGTGCCAGCAGCGGACGAGCGGGGGGAAACAATGAGCAGTTCTTC.

This clone was recorded at least ten times. V and J are TRBV29-1 and TRBJ2-5; TRBD2 agrees at 7 bases. This CDR3 has 15 residues. The ends lost 2 bases at V and 1 base at J; junction bases unmatched: 7. Germline assignment: CDR1 SQVTM and CDR2 ANQGSEA. As DNA, the CDR3 is TGCAGCGTTGAACTCGAGCGGGACGTCCAAGAGACCCAGTACTTC. Translating it yields CSVELERDVQETQYF.

This clone appeared many times. The chain recombines TRBV18 with TRBJ1-2, with TRBD1 matching 11 bases. V was clipped by 3 bases and J by 8 bases; unmatched bases: 2. Germline lookup yields CDR1 KGHSH and CDR2 LQKENI. This CDR3 comprises 13 residues. The CDR3 protein is CASSPWTGGGYTF. The CDR3 DNA reads TGTGCCAGCTCACCTTGGACAGGGGGCGGCTACACCTTC.

This clone was recorded a few times. This chain joins TRBV27 and TRBJ2-5; D remains ambiguous. The better agreement between TRBJ2-7 and the DNA end casts doubt on the J call. The CDR3 runs 11 residues. Germline-derived CDR1 and CDR2 are MNHEY and SMNVEV (reference sequence). CDR3 sequence reads: CLRSRGGEQYF. The CDR3 DNA sequence: TGTCTCCGGTCTAGAGGCGGCGAGCAGTACTTC.

Ten or more counts support this clone. The V call is TRBV5-5, the J call TRBJ1-2, with 7 positions matching TRBD1. The germline gives CDR1 SGHKS, CDR2 YYEKEE (reference sequence). Losses at the gene ends were 4 bases for V and 4 bases for J; bases not matched to a gene: 13. The CDR3 consists of 16 residues. CDR3 bases: TGTGCCAGCAGCCCTTATGACACAGGGGTGAGCTATGGCTACACCTTC. Protein product: CASSPYDTGVSYGYTF.

Within the sample, this clone is medium-sized. This sequence joins TRBV30 and TRBJ1-3; 9 nucleotides match TRBD1. This CDR3 contains 16 residues. The J segment lost 4 bases and the V segment lost 2 bases, leaving 9 bases of the junction unmatched. Germline V lookup: CDR1 GTSNPN, CDR2 SVGIG (reference sequence). The chain's CDR3 is CAWSPRDRDSGNTIYF. The CDR3 DNA reads as TGTGCCTGGAGTCCCCGGGACAGGGACTCGGGAAACACCATATATTTT.

By its share, this clone is medium-sized. The chain joins TRBV5-8 to TRBJ2-4; 11 bases are a match to TRBD2. Per the germline V gene, CDR1 is SGHTS and CDR2 is YDEGEE. The CDR3 covers 15 residues. The junction had 6 bases not matched to a gene; V was cut back by 2 bases and J by 8 bases. The CDR3 region has the DNA TGTGCCAGCAGCTTAGTAGCGGGAGGGGGGGACATTCAGTACTTC. It yields the protein CASSLVAGGGDIQYF.

Many counts were recorded for this clone. V usage is TRBV2 and J usage is TRBJ2-7; 8 nucleotides agree with TRBD2. Unmatched junction bases numbered 11, after V lost 4 bases and J lost 6 bases. The CDR3 covers 15 residues. The germline gives CDR1 SNHLY, CDR2 FYNNEI. CDR3 coding DNA: TGTGCCAGCAGTGGTTCTAGCGGGCCCTCTACCGAGCAGTACTTC. It encodes CASSGSSGPSTEQYF.

Ten or more counts support this clone. This chain uses TRBV6-1 with TRBJ2-1; no clear D gene. The CDR3 is 12 amino acids. The germline V gene encodes CDR1 MNHNS and CDR2 SASEGT. V was clipped by 2 bases and J by 6 bases, with 5 bases between them. The CDR3 DNA sequence: TGTGCCAGCAGTGAACCGGGCAATGAGCAGTTCTTC. Protein product: CASSEPGNEQFF.

The table lists this clone with many counts. J is TRBJ2-3 and V is TRBV29-1; D may be TRBD1 (5 bases). The CDR3 sequence is 13 residues long. CDR1 is SQVTM, CDR2 ANQGSEA, per germline. With 5 bases removed from V and 0 bases from J, the gap between germline ends came to 9 bases. For the CDR3, the DNA is TGCAGCGTTAACAGGTTTAGCACAGATACGCAGTATTTT. Translation: CSVNRFSTDTQYF.